This TCR beta chain was recorded in a study of spatial heterogeneity in lung cancer. Study at large: PBMC samples from follow-up, where available, were sequenced a median of around 22 months after resection.

This clonotype has ten or more counts. Time point in this sample: blood at routine non-recurrence follow-up after resection. Frozen PBMC, nontumor lung or tumor provided whole RNA, which was sequenced unsorted. The CDR3 is 16 amino acids. V was pared by 5 bases and J by 0 bases, with 16 bases between. CDR1 and CDR2 (germline): SGHAT, FQNNGV. In TCRdb, the 5' RACE reads were re-called with MiXCR into one record per CDR3 protein. In the table there are about 94,000 distinct CDR3 sequences, just under 20% of which are singletons. The receptor was isolated from a male donor with early-stage non-small cell lung cancer. Sequenced material: PBMCs, taken at follow-up. The rearrangement uses TRBV11-2 and TRBJ2-5; D is possibly TRBD2 (5 bases). The CDR3 here is CASSLAAGSYQETQYF. CDR3 sequence (DNA): TGTGCCAGCAGCCTAGCCGCGGGTTCGTACCAAGAGACCCAGTACTTC. The full variable domain, with the rest looked up from reference TRBV11-2 and TRBJ2-5, is EAGVAQSPRYKIIEKRQSVAFWCNPISGHATLYWYQQILGQGPKLLIQFQNNGVVDDSQLPKDRFSAERLKGVDSTLKIQPAKLEDSAVYLCASSLAAGSYQETQYFGPGTRLLVL.